The text below deals with one TCR beta chain. This sample was included in a study of tumor-infiltrating lymphocytes in primary liver carcinoma. Co-extraction of RNA and DNA was performed on about 19-33 mg of unsorted bulk tissue. With a constant-region primer, TCR beta cDNA was made from roughly 500 ng of total RNA. Slightly modified ARM-PCR with three nested multiplex PCR rounds yielded TCR beta libraries. Running roughly 10 cycles apiece, the first two PCR rounds relied on TRBV1-TRBV30 forward primers together with a C-beta reverse primer. One entry per CDR3 protein results from TCRdb running MiXCR on the multiplex PCR reads. This table has some 110,000 distinct CDR3 sequences, roughly three fifths appearing once. CDR1 and CDR2 from the germline V gene are SQVTM and ANQGSEA. The V and J ends lost 4 bases and 0 bases respectively, with 15 bases between them. CDR3 size: 15 residues.

J is TRBJ1-1 and V is TRBV29-1; D possibly corresponds to TRBD1 (5 bases). This sequence originates from a woman in her sixties with primary liver carcinoma and hepatitis B virus infection. The sample was liver tumor tissue from sampling region 3. Subset denoted: tumor region T3, left-lateral pole. CDR3 sequence: CSVAPGWEMNTEAFF. The CDR3 DNA sequence: TGCAGCGTTGCCCCAGGGTGGGAGATGAACACTGAAGCTTTCTTT. The full variable domain, rest sourced from reference TRBV29-1 and TRBJ1-1, is SAVISQKPSRDICQRGTSLTIQCQVDSQVTMMFWYRQQPGQSLTLIATANQGSEATYESGFVIDKFPISRPNLTFSTLTVSNMSPEDSSIYLCSVAPGWEMNTEAFFGQGTRLTVV.